The 27 T cell receptor beta chains given below trace back to one sample, sequenced in a study of regulatory T cells in long-lasting Graves disease. CDR3-region Arm-PCR and iRepertoire HTBI primers produced the TCR beta libraries. TCRdb redid the calling of the multiplex PCR reads with MiXCR, one entry per CDR3 protein. This sample carries 350,000 to 500,000 distinct CDR3 sequences, about 17% of them seen once, and the ten largest clones take 9.5% to 12%. Time point in this sample: newly diagnosed GD, antithyroid drugs for less than 3 months. Generation of the TCR library employed RNA extracted from PBMCs. The sample also formed part of further work on T cells in Graves' hyperthyroidism and ophthalmopathy.

The sequenced sample was peripheral blood mononuclear cells (PBMCs), obtained at new diagnosis, from a patient treated with antithyroid drugs. These receptors were taken from a woman aged 25 to 45 with Graves disease.

The chain carries TRBV29-1 and TRBJ2-7, with 7 bases lining up with TRBD1. The CDR3 totals 16 residues. Losses at the gene ends were 3 bases for V and 0 bases for J; bases not matched to a gene: 11. The V gene's germline CDR1 is SQVTM and CDR2 ANQGSEA. In DNA form, the CDR3 reads TGCAGCGTTGAGGGGGACAGCTCAGAGAGCTCCTACGAGCAGTACTTC. It codes for CSVEGDSSESSYEQYF.

In this sample, this clonotype turned up many times. The chain employs TRBV9 and TRBJ2-1; no definite D call. This CDR3 comprises 12 residues. Trimming cost V 2 bases and J 3 bases, with 3 bases left between them. Germline loops: CDR1 SGDLS, CDR2 YYNGEE. The chain's CDR3 is CASSVYYNEQFF. In DNA form, the CDR3 reads TGTGCCAGCAGCGTTTACTACAATGAGCAGTTCTTC.

The CDR3 region has the DNA TGTGCCAGCAGCTCGCTGACAGGGGTCACCGGGGAGCTGTTTTTT. It translates to CASSSLTGVTGELFF. This chain joins TRBV7-2 and TRBJ2-2, with 8 bases fitting TRBD1. This CDR3 contains 15 residues. Germline loops: CDR1 SGHTA, CDR2 FQGNSA. V shed 4 bases and J 4 bases; nucleotides not matched to a gene: 5.

This clonotype was observed a handful of times. This sequence joins TRBV5-1 and TRBJ2-5; D call uncertain. The CDR3 has 14 residues. With 4 bases removed from V and 0 bases from J, the gap between germline ends came to 10 bases. CDR1 and CDR2 from the germline V gene are SGHRS and YFSETQ. In DNA, the CDR3 is TGCGCCAGCAGCCCGGAGAGGTACCAAGAGACCCAGTACTTC. Amino acids: CASSPERYQETQYF.

V and J are TRBV6-9 and TRBJ2-3; 8 positions match TRBD2. V dropped 3 bases and J dropped 3; count of bases not matched to a gene: 8. Germline CDR1 reads MNHGY; CDR2 reads SVAAGI. The CDR3 contains 16 residues. The CDR3 here is CASSYPSREGTDTQYF. As DNA, the CDR3 is TGTGCCAGCAGTTACCCCTCCCGGGAGGGGACAGATACGCAGTATTTT.

This clonotype was recorded many times. The rearrangement uses TRBV6-2 or TRBV6-3 and TRBJ2-1, with 8 bases identical to TRBD2. The V and J ends lost 6 bases and 1 base, in that order; junction bases with no gene match: 2. The CDR3 is 14 amino acids. Germline CDR1 and CDR2: MNHEY and SVGEGT. The CDR3 DNA follows: TGTGCCAGCAGAGTAGCGGGATCCTACAATGAGCAGTTCTTC. Protein: CASRVAGSYNEQFF.

This clonotype was found many times. V gene TRBV20-1 combines with J gene TRBJ1-1; D is unresolved. CDR1 DFQATT and CDR2 SNEGSKA come from the germline V gene (reference sequence). The CDR3 totals 14 residues. The V end lost 0 bases, the J end lost 1 base, and 9 bases lay between the germline ends. The CDR3 sequence: CSAREVRGNTEAFF. CDR3 bases: TGCAGTGCTAGAGAAGTTCGGGGGAACACTGAAGCTTTCTTT.

The rearrangement uses TRBV6-1 and TRBJ2-7; D is undetermined. The CDR3 is 13 residues long. Germline CDR1 is MNHNS and CDR2 is SASEGT. Deletions cut 0 bases from V and 2 bases from J, with 5 bases between. CDR3 residues: CASSEAHTYEQYF. Here the CDR3 DNA reads TGTGCCAGCAGTGAAGCACACACCTACGAGCAGTACTTC.

There are many counts of this clonotype. This sequence joins TRBV2 and TRBJ1-1; D is perhaps TRBD1 (5 bases). Germline CDR1 and CDR2: SNHLY and FYNNEI. Trimming pared 5 bases from V and 1 base from J, leaving 11 bases between. The length of the CDR3 is 14 residues. CDR3 nucleotides: TGTGCCAGCAGTAATAGTCAGGGGAACACTGAAGCTTTCTTT. Encoded protein: CASSNSQGNTEAFF. The variable domain in full, with the rest retrieved from reference TRBV2 and TRBJ1-1, is EPEVTQTPSHQVTQMGQEVILRCVPISNHLYFYWYRQILGQKVEFLVSFYNNEISEKSEIFDDQFSVERPDGSNFTLKIRSTKLEDSAMYFCASSNSQGNTEAFFGQGTRLTVV.

There are a few counts of this clonotype. J is TRBJ2-1 and V is TRBV24-1, with 7 bases matching TRBD2. The CDR3 has 14 residues. Trimming at V came to 2 bases and at J to 5 bases, leaving 2 bases not matched to a gene. Germline V gene sequence: CDR1 KGHDR, CDR2 SFDVKD. The CDR3 loop reads CATSDSAGDNEQFF. The CDR3 bases are TGTGCCACCAGTGATTCCGCGGGAGACAATGAGCAGTTCTTC.

The table lists this clonotype with a few counts. This rearrangement joins TRBV19 to TRBJ1-5; no firm D call. Trimming left V 3 bases short and J 2 bases short, with 8 bases between. This CDR3 has 14 amino acids. Germline loops: CDR1 LNHDA, CDR2 SQIVND (reference sequence). The CDR3 loop reads CASSMAIRNQPQHF. CDR3 DNA sequence: TGTGCCAGTAGTATGGCAATTCGCAATCAGCCCCAGCATTTT.

The sample holds many counts of this clonotype. This chain links TRBV20-1 with TRBJ2-1; the match to TRBD2 covers 10 bases. The CDR3 contains 14 residues. Germline V gives CDR1 DFQATT, CDR2 SNEGSKA (reference sequence). Unmatched junction bases numbered 2, after V lost 0 bases and J lost 6 bases. The CDR3 DNA sequence: TGCAGTGCTAGAGAAGCGGGAGGGCGCAATGAGCAGTTCTTC. Translating gives CSAREAGGRNEQFF.

This clonotype was detected many times. The chain has TRBV30 and TRBJ2-7; 9 nucleotides align to TRBD1. The CDR3 extends over 17 amino acids. Trimming took 4 bases from V and 3 from J; bases not matched to a gene: 16. Per the germline V gene, CDR1 is GTSNPN and CDR2 is SVGIG (reference sequence). In DNA form, the CDR3 reads TGTGCCTGGATGGACAGGGGAAGGGGCCCCTGGGGCTACGAGCAGTACTTC. It encodes CAWMDRGRGPWGYEQYF. Variable domain in full (rest from reference TRBV30 and TRBJ2-7): SQTIHQWPATLVQPVGSPLSLECTVEGTSNPNLYWYRQAAGRGLQLLFYSVGIGQISSEVPQNLSASRPQDRQFILSSKKLLLSDSGFYLCAWMDRGRGPWGYEQYFGPGTRLTVT.

This clonotype was detected ten times or more. The V gene is TRBV29-1, the J gene TRBJ1-1; a weak D match, TRBD1 (5 bases). V was shortened by 4 bases and J by 5 bases, with 11 bases between the two germline ends. This CDR3 has 12 amino acids. CDR1 SQVTM and CDR2 ANQGSEA come from the germline V gene. This CDR3 is CSVAGGGTEAFF. The CDR3 DNA reads TGCAGCGTTGCTGGGGGTGGTACTGAAGCTTTCTTT.

The gene calls are TRBV29-1 and TRBJ2-3; no reliable D call. Looked up from germline, CDR1 is SQVTM and CDR2 is ANQGSEA. Trimming cost V 3 bases and J 0 bases, with 7 bases left between them. The CDR3 spans 13 residues. The CDR3 nucleotides read TGCAGCGTTGACAACTTGAGCACAGATACGCAGTATTTT. Translating gives CSVDNLSTDTQYF.

This clonotype was seen only once. The gene calls are TRBV2 and TRBJ2-1; TRBD2 aligns across 8 bases. The CDR3 sequence is 16 residues long. V dropped 6 bases and J dropped 2; count of bases not matched to a gene: 9. Germline V lookup: CDR1 SNHLY, CDR2 FYNNEI. The CDR3 DNA follows: TGTGCCAGCAGAGCCGGACCGGGACTAGCCTACAATGAGCAGTTCTTC. This sequence encodes CASRAGPGLAYNEQFF.

This clonotype was counted at least ten times. J is TRBJ2-1 and V is TRBV28; D unresolved. The CDR3 runs to 15 residues. V was pared by 6 bases and J by 4 bases, with 16 bases between. Germline V CDR1 and CDR2: MDHEN, SYDVKM. CDR3 bases: TGTGCCAGCAGGGCGGCCGTAATACGATACAATGAGCAGTTCTTC. This sequence encodes CASRAAVIRYNEQFF. The whole variable domain, remainder taken from reference TRBV28 and TRBJ2-1, is DVKVTQSSRYLVKRTGEKVFLECVQDMDHENMFWYRQDPGLGLRLIYFSYDVKMKEKGDIPEGYSVSREKKERFSLILESASTNQTSMYLCASRAAVIRYNEQFFGPGTRLTVL.

This clonotype has at least ten counts. The chain carries TRBV5-1 and TRBJ2-1; 11 positions match TRBD2. The CDR3 has 15 amino acids. The ends lost 4 bases at V and 6 bases at J; junction bases unmatched: 6. Germline CDR1 reads SGHRS; CDR2 reads YFSETQ. CDR3 protein: CASSLSGLAVNEQFF. The CDR3, as DNA: TGCGCCAGCAGCCTATCGGGACTAGCGGTCAATGAGCAGTTCTTC. Together with reference TRBV5-1 and TRBJ2-1, the CDR3 gives the full variable domain: KAGVTQTPRYLIKTRGQQVTLSCSPISGHRSVSWYQQTPGQGLQFLFEYFSETQRNKGNFPGRFSGRQFSNSRSEMNVSTLELGDSALYLCASSLSGLAVNEQFFGPGTRLTVL.

The CDR3 nucleotides read TGTGCCAGCCGACCAGGGCCTAATGAAAAACTGTTTTTT. Its translation: CASRPGPNEKLFF. This chain uses TRBV6-1 with TRBJ1-4; the D gene is possibly TRBD1 (5 bases). The CDR3 consists of 13 residues. V was pared by 8 bases and J by 3 bases, with 10 bases between. Germline V gives CDR1 MNHNS, CDR2 SASEGT.

The rearrangement links TRBV20-1 to TRBJ2-4; the D gene could be TRBD1 or TRBD2 (5 bases each). V shed 4 bases and J shed 8 bases, with 15 bases lying between them. The CDR3 length is 13 residues. Germline V CDR1 and CDR2: DFQATT, SNEGSKA (reference sequence). In DNA form, the CDR3 reads TGCAGTGCTAAGATTCCAAGGGGAGACATTCAGTACTTC. Residues: CSAKIPRGDIQYF.

This clonotype was detected many times. This chain connects TRBV20-1 to TRBJ2-7; 9 bases fit TRBD1. The CDR3 spans 19 residues. Germline CDR1 and CDR2: DFQATT and SNEGSKA (reference sequence). V lost 1 base to trimming and J lost 0 bases; unmatched junction nucleotides: 16. The chain's CDR3 is CSARGLRDRVTSSSYEQYF. In DNA form, the CDR3 reads TGCAGTGCTAGAGGACTCCGGGACAGGGTAACCTCAAGCTCCTACGAGCAGTACTTC.

This clonotype showed up many times. The chain recombines TRBV2 with TRBJ2-2; TRBD1 agrees at 9 bases. The CDR3 contains 13 residues. Per germline, CDR1 SNHLY and CDR2 FYNNEI. V lost 6 bases to trimming and J lost 4 bases; unmatched junction nucleotides: 0. The CDR3 sequence: CASRTGGTGELFF. The CDR3 coding sequence is TGTGCCAGCAGGACAGGGGGCACCGGGGAGCTGTTTTTT.

The chain combines TRBV4-1 with TRBJ1-4, with D tentatively TRBD1 (5 bases). CDR3 size: 15 residues. V dropped 1 base and J dropped 4 bases, with 10 bases sitting between them. Germline CDR1 MGHRA, CDR2 YSYEKL. The CDR3 spells CASSQGGFRNEKLFF. CDR3 sequence (DNA): TGCGCCAGCAGCCAAGGGGGGTTTCGTAATGAAAAACTGTTTTTT.

This clonotype was recorded many times. The chain couples TRBV19 to TRBJ1-1, with no clear D. The CDR3 is 13 amino acids. CDR1 and CDR2 from the germline V gene are LNHDA and SQIVND (reference sequence). V was trimmed by 3 bases and J by 1 base, leaving 6 bases between them. In nucleotides, the CDR3 is TGTGCCAGTAGTATCGGGTGGAACACTGAAGCTTTCTTT. Amino acids: CASSIGWNTEAFF.

The chain combines TRBV28 with TRBJ2-1; the match to TRBD2 covers 9 bases. Germline V CDR1 and CDR2: MDHEN, SYDVKM. V shed 6 bases and J 5 bases; nucleotides not matched to a gene: 8. The CDR3 extends over 15 amino acids. The CDR3 loop reads CASRTAGTSHNEQFF. The DNA of the CDR3 is TGTGCCAGCAGGACCGCCGGGACTAGCCACAATGAGCAGTTCTTC.

This chain uses TRBV12-3 or TRBV12-4 with TRBJ1-5; D not certain. CDR3 length equals 14 residues. Trimming removed 0 bases from V and 3 bases from J, with 6 bases in between. CDR3 in amino acids: CASSLAPLNQPQHF. CDR3 sequence (DNA): TGTGCCAGCAGTTTAGCGCCCCTCAATCAGCCCCAGCATTTT.

This clonotype has a count of ten or more. V and J are TRBV27 and TRBJ1-2, with D tentatively TRBD1 (6 bases). CDR1 is MNHEY, CDR2 SMNVEV, per germline (reference sequence). The V gene lost 4 bases and the J gene lost 6 bases, with 18 bases spanning the gap. This CDR3 is built from 15 residues. The chain's CDR3 is CASSSTPQGWDGYTF. CDR3 nucleotide sequence: TGTGCCAGCAGTTCCACCCCCCAGGGGTGGGATGGCTACACCTTC.